This T cell receptor beta chain originates from a study of naive and memory T cell subsets. This clonotype has only a few counts. Antigen unknown. Study results and caveats: A few larger clonotypes appeared in naive repertoires, especially CD8, possibly memory cells re-expressing CD45RA.

An equimolar mix of two oligonucleotides served as the beta constant-region primer for TRBC1 and TRBC2. Ligated cDNA was amplified by four rounds of PCR with nested alpha and beta constant-region primers and SP2. TCRdb passed the UMI-ligation and nested PCR reads through MiXCR, listing each CDR3 protein once. The table shows about 90,000 distinct CDR3 sequences, with around 11% occurring only once. The CDR3 length is 12 residues. CDR1 and CDR2 from the germline V gene are MNHEY and SVGEGT. V was pared by 0 bases and J by 7 bases, with 6 bases between. The sequencing sample was made of naive CD4+ T cells from blood. The receptor was isolated from a human donor in good health. The chain recombines TRBV6-2 or TRBV6-3 with TRBJ1-1; unclear D gene. CDR3 amino acids: CASSYSSGEAFF. CDR3 DNA sequence: TGTGCCAGCAGTTACTCGAGTGGTGAAGCTTTCTTT.